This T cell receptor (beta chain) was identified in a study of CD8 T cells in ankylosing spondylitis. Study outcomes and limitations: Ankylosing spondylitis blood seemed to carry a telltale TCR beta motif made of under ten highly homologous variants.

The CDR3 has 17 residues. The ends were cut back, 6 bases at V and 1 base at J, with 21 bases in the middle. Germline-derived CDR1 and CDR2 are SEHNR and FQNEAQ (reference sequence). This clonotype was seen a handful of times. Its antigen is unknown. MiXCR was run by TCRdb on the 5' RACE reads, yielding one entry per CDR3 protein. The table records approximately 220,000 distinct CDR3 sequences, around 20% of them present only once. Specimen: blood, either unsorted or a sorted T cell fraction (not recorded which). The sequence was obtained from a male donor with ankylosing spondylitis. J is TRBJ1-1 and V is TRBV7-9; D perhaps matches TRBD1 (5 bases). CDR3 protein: CASSAALGVQENTEAFF. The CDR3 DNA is TGTGCCAGCAGTGCCGCGCTGGGGGTGCAAGAGAACACTGAAGCTTTCTTT.